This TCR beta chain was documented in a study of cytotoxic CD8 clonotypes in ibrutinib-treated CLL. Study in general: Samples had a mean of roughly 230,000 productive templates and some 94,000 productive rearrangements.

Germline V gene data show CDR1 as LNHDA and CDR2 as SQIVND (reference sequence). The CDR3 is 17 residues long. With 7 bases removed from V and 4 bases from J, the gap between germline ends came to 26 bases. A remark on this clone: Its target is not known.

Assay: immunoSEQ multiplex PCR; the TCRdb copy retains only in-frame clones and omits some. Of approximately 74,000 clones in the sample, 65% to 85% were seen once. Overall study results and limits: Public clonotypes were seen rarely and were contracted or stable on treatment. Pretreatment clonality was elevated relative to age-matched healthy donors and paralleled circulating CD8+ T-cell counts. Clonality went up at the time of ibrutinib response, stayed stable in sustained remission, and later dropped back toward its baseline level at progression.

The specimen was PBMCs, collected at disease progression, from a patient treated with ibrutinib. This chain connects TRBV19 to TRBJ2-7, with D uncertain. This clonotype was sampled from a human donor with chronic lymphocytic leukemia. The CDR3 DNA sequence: TGTGCCAGTACTTACGAACAGAAATCTGAATCGGGTTACGAGCAGTACTTC. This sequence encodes CASTYEQKSESGYEQYF.